This TCR beta chain comes out of a study of siplizumab effects on memory and regulatory T cells. The CDR3 is made up of 12 amino acids. Trimming stripped 3 bases from V and 9 bases from J, with 12 bases between. A few pairs of donors had their unstimulated naive, memory, effector memory and TEMRA subsets sequenced. The protocol was immunoSEQ multiplex PCR, while the TCRdb copy is restricted to in-frame clones and leaves out a portion. The table has tens of thousands of clones, around 98% seen once. This clone was seen just once. The chain carries TRBV23-1 and TRBJ2-7; D tentatively reads TRBD1 or TRBD2 (7 bases each). TRBV23-1 is filed as an ORF, its function uncertain. The sequenced sample was naive CD8+ T cells sorted from blood. This TCR was recovered from a human donor in good health. CDR3 DNA: TGCGCCAGCAGTCATGACAGGGAGGGGCAGTACTTC. Translation gives CASSHDREGQYF.